This T cell receptor beta chain was identified during a study of blood T cell repertoires in COVID-19 (dated by TCRdb to 2018 to 2020). As for the study more broadly: The collaborator samples originated in the United States, Italy and Spain and spanned the acute and convalescent phases of COVID-19. The material from the prospective study consisted of cDNA or gDNA derived from T cells, B-cell-depleted T cells, or PBMCs. Deeply sampled blood TCRbeta repertoires from subjects exposed to, actively infected with, or recovered from COVID-19 were included in the dataset. The repertoires were released in a freely available public database meant as a resource for research on the immune response to SARS-CoV-2. The samples were drawn from the first 160 participants of the ongoing ImmuneRACE study and from some 1,300 subjects provided by 6 global collaborators. Nearly every sample came with metadata listing a de-identified subject ID, COVID-19 status, age in years and sex. HLA class I and class II types, where available, came from metadata supplied by the sample provider rather than from assay-based typing.

Inclusive of the bounding cysteine and phenylalanine, the CDR3 is 12 residues long. The CDR3 DNA has 36 bases and is translated from base 1. V drops 3 bases and J drops 4 bases, leaving 6 bases in between. For CDR1 and CDR2, the germline V gene (reference sequence) lists LNHDA and SQIVND. This clone was seen once. No antigen is known for it. No much larger clonotype is one base removed from it; base qualities were not supplied. Findings and caveats that apply to the study as a whole: Clinical and demographic metadata were provided uncurated, with the amount varying by source and participant.

TCRbeta CDR3 regions were amplified from genomic DNA using the immunoSEQ Assay, a bias-controlled multiplex PCR. The authors processed their data as follows. The number of nucleated cells in each sample was estimated from the amplification of reference gene primers within the assay. To quantify the absolute abundance of each unique TCRbeta CDR3 rearrangement, sequence reads were collapsed and filtered. For each sample, productive Simpson clonality was calculated by taking the square root of Simpson's diversity index across productive rearrangements. TCRdb stores this immuneACCESS table with in-frame sequences only. Part of the clones is absent; in the studies checked, under half of the shortfall reflects unresolved V genes, and no reason is known for the rest. D and trimming come from the DNA, and the V and J calls and clone size come from that table. For this sample the table gives 150,000 to 200,000 clones, of which approximately 90% were detected only once. The ten biggest clones cover roughly 5.6% of the sample.

Each collaborating institution followed its own protocols to collect whole blood in K2EDTA tubes. For TCRbeta analysis, collaborators shipped samples as frozen whole blood, isolated PBMCs, or DNA extracted from either of those sample types. The receptor comes from a middle-aged man with active or convalescent COVID-19. The sample consisted of peripheral blood. In this chain, TRBV19 is recombined with TRBJ2-5; TRBD2 could be the D gene, as 5 bases match. At the DNA level, the sequence is TGTGCCAGTAGTATCGCGGGAGAGACCCAGTACTTC. Translated, it gives CASSIAGETQYF.